Shown below are 12 T cell receptor beta chains from a single sample sequenced in a study of blood T cell repertoires in COVID-19 (TCRdb year 2020). Library generation was performed with the immunoSEQ multiplex PCR assay. What TCRdb holds here is the immuneACCESS table cut down to in-frame rearrangements. Part of the clones is not present; checked against another copy, under half of the missing clones reflect an unresolved V gene, and the others are unexplained. This sample comprises a few hundred thousand clones, around 87% of them detected only once. In total, the top ten clones hold less than 3% of the sample. Source material: peripheral blood. These receptors were obtained from a woman between 50 and 59 years old with acute or convalescent COVID-19.

This chain joins TRBV24-1 and TRBJ2-2; TRBD2 aligns across 7 bases. With V trimmed by 5 bases and J by 0 bases, 5 bases remained unmatched. The length of the CDR3 is 16 residues. The germline CDR1 and CDR2 sequences are KGHDR and SFDVKD. CDR3 in amino acids: CATSGGRAANTGELFF. CDR3 sequence (DNA): TGTGCCACCAGTGGGGGGAGGGCAGCGAACACCGGGGAGCTGTTTTTT.

CDR3 DNA: TGTGCCTGGAGTGGACAGGGGGCCACTTTAATTGTTAATGAAAAACTGTTTTTT. It is translated as CAWSGQGATLIVNEKLFF. V usage is TRBV30 and J usage is TRBJ1-4; 10 nucleotides align to TRBD1. V shed 1 base and J 4 bases; nucleotides not matched to a gene: 12. The CDR3 spans 18 residues. Germline CDR1 reads GTSNPN; CDR2 reads SVGIG (reference sequence).

CDR3: CASVQGLRTDTQYF. The CDR3 coding sequence is TGTGCCAGCGTACAGGGGCTCCGCACAGATACGCAGTATTTT. This chain joins TRBV28 and TRBJ2-3; 7 bases map to TRBD1. The CDR3 loop spans 14 amino acids. Per the germline V gene, CDR1 is MDHEN and CDR2 is SYDVKM. The ends lost 8 bases at V and 1 base at J; junction bases unmatched: 6.

The chain joins TRBV27 to TRBJ2-1; 8 nucleotides line up with TRBD1. V trimming: 5 bases; J trimming: 9 bases; junction bases outside the gene matches: 12. CDR3 length equals 15 residues. Germline V gives CDR1 MNHEY, CDR2 SMNVEV (reference sequence). This CDR3 reads CASSPYYSTGVEQFF. The CDR3 coding sequence is TGTGCCAGCAGTCCTTATTATTCGACAGGGGTTGAGCAGTTCTTC.

The chain uses TRBV4-1 and TRBJ2-7; no clear D gene. CDR1 and CDR2 from the germline V gene are MGHRA and YSYEKL. The ends were cut back, 3 bases at V and 0 bases at J, with 12 bases in the middle. The CDR3 loop spans 15 amino acids. The CDR3 loop reads CASSHLTDNSYEQYF. CDR3 nucleotides: TGCGCCAGCAGCCACCTCACAGACAACTCCTACGAGCAGTACTTC.

The chain carries TRBV7-3 and TRBJ2-1; a possible D gene is TRBD1 (5 bases). V was shortened by 2 bases and J by 1 base, with 9 bases between the two germline ends. The CDR3 spans 15 residues. Germline CDR1 and CDR2: SGHTA and FQGTGA. The DNA of the CDR3 is TGTGCCAGCAGCTTAGGTCCAGGGTCCTACAATGAGCAGTTCTTC. Amino acids: CASSLGPGSYNEQFF.

V gene TRBV18 combines with J gene TRBJ1-2; tentative D call: TRBD1 (6 bases). The CDR3 runs to 13 residues. V dropped 5 bases and J dropped 4 bases, with 11 bases sitting between them. Per the germline V gene, CDR1 is KGHSH and CDR2 is LQKENI. CDR3 amino acids: CASSADRTYGYTF. The CDR3 region has the DNA TGTGCCAGCTCAGCGGACAGAACCTATGGCTACACCTTC.

The chain recombines TRBV29-1 with TRBJ1-3; D not resolved. Looked up from germline, CDR1 is SQVTM and CDR2 is ANQGSEA. Trimming left V 7 bases short and J 4 bases short, with 8 bases between. This CDR3 has 11 amino acids. The CDR3 DNA reads TGCAGCGCCCATACAGGAAACACCATATATTTT. Protein product: CSAHTGNTIYF.

The chain links TRBV6-5 to TRBJ2-2; D gene ambiguous. This CDR3 is 13 amino acids long. V shed 7 bases and J shed 0 bases, with 6 bases lying between them. Germline assignment: CDR1 MNHEY and CDR2 SVGAGI. The CDR3 DNA sequence: TGTGCCAGCAAACTTTCGAACACCGGGGAGCTGTTTTTT. This gives the protein CASKLSNTGELFF.

V gene TRBV5-5 combines with J gene TRBJ2-3, with D perhaps matching TRBD1 (5 bases). Germline CDR1 SGHKS, CDR2 YYEKEE (reference sequence). Between the trimmed V and J ends, which lost 9 bases and 6 bases, there was a span of 14 bases. The CDR3 length is 12 residues. In DNA form, the CDR3 reads TGTGCCACAAACCGACAGAGGGATACGCAGTATTTT. Its protein is CATNRQRDTQYF.

This sequence joins TRBV12-5 and TRBJ2-3; tentative D call: TRBD1 (5 bases). Germline-derived CDR1 and CDR2 are LGHNT and FRNRAP. V was pared by 7 bases and J by 5 bases, with 25 bases between. The length of the CDR3 is 17 residues. CDR3 DNA: TGTGCTAGTGCTTTACAGGTTGTAGGGTGGGTCAAAGATACGCAGTATTTT. Its protein is CASALQVVGWVKDTQYF.

V and J are TRBV9 and TRBJ1-4; 7 nucleotides agree with TRBD1. CDR3 size: 14 residues. V trimming: 4 bases; J trimming: 8 bases; junction bases outside the gene matches: 8. CDR1 is SGDLS, CDR2 YYNGEE, per germline. Here the CDR3 reads CASSPGTVGEKLFF. For the CDR3, the DNA is TGTGCCAGCAGCCCCGGGACAGTCGGCGAAAAACTGTTTTTT.